What follows describes a single T cell receptor beta chain. This sample stems from a study of blood T cells in healthy people across ages. Germline V lookup: CDR1 DFQATT, CDR2 SNEGSKA (reference sequence). CDR3 length: 15 residues. Between the trimmed V and J ends, which lost 0 bases and 0 bases, there was a span of 12 bases. Primed by a sample-barcoded 5' primer and a J-beta primer mix, a second PCR proceeded for about 6 to 12 cycles. TCRdb reprocessed the 5' RACE reads with MiXCR, giving one entry per CDR3 protein. The sample has about 770,000 distinct CDR3 sequences, around 45% seen once; the top ten hold about a fifth.

The sequencing sample was made of blood. The rearrangement uses TRBV20-1 and TRBJ2-7; tentative D call: TRBD1 (6 bases). The TCR originated in a man in his 60s in good health. The CDR3 region is CSARDGQGPSYEQYF. In DNA, the CDR3 is TGCAGTGCTAGAGATGGGCAGGGGCCCTCCTACGAGCAGTACTTC.